These 16 T cell receptor beta chains came from one sample sequenced in a study of shared clonotypes between healthy human individuals. TCRdb's copy holds only in-frame clones and misses some; the assay was immunoSEQ multiplex PCR. The table shows about 330,000 clones, with roughly 84% occurring only once. Sequencing was carried out using memory CD8+ T cells sorted from blood. Subset defined: CD45RO+ cells pooled with CCR7-negative TemRA cells. These receptors originate from a man aged 18 to 29 in good health.

This clone was observed a single time. This rearrangement joins TRBV5-4 to TRBJ2-5, with 8 positions matching TRBD1. This CDR3 comprises 16 residues. After removal of 1 base from V and 5 bases from J, the junction contained 10 bases not matched to a gene. Per germline, CDR1 SGHNT and CDR2 YYREEE (reference sequence). CDR3 DNA: TGTGCCAGCAGCTTGCGTCAGGGGGCGCCCCGGGAGACCCAGTACTTC. It codes for CASSLRQGAPRETQYF.

The gene calls are TRBV9 and TRBJ2-1, with TRBD2 identical over 9 bases. This CDR3 spans 15 amino acids. CDR1 is SGDLS, CDR2 YYNGEE, per germline. The J segment lost 4 bases and the V segment lost 4 bases, leaving 6 bases of the junction unmatched. The CDR3 DNA sequence: TGTGCCAGCAGCCGGGAGACTAGCGGTTACAATGAGCAGTTCTTC. It translates to CASSRETSGYNEQFF.

The chain combines TRBV13 with TRBJ1-4; 7 bases are shared with TRBD1. CDR1 is PRHDT and CDR2 is FYEKMQ in the germline V gene (reference sequence). The CDR3 has 14 residues. J lost 7 bases, V lost 4 bases, and 6 bases had no gene match. The CDR3, as DNA: TGTGCCAGCAGCTCCATCCAGGGGGGTGAAAAACTGTTTTTT. Amino acids: CASSSIQGGEKLFF.

The chain couples TRBV7-9 to TRBJ1-2, with D unresolved. Trimming took off 6 bases at V and 0 bases at J, with 17 bases between the two ends. Germline values: CDR1 SEHNR, CDR2 FQNEAQ (reference sequence). The CDR3 loop spans 16 amino acids. In DNA form, the CDR3 reads TGTGCCAGCAGGGGAGCAGGTGCCCGAGCTAACTATGGCTACACCTTC. Translated: CASRGAGARANYGYTF.

V usage is TRBV27 and J usage is TRBJ1-2; tentatively, D is TRBD1 (6 bases). Between the trimmed V and J ends, which lost 5 bases and 4 bases, there was a span of 23 bases. This CDR3 contains 17 residues. Germline V gene data show CDR1 as MNHEY and CDR2 as SMNVEV (reference sequence). As DNA, the CDR3 is TGTGCCAGCAGTCCCACCCGCACCCGACAGGATTTCTATGGCTACACCTTC. Translation: CASSPTRTRQDFYGYTF.

This clone was picked up many times. This rearrangement joins TRBV7-9 to TRBJ2-7; 7 bases fit TRBD1. Trimming at V came to 1 base and at J to 0 bases, leaving 3 bases not matched to a gene. The CDR3 covers 15 residues. The germline gives CDR1 SEHNR, CDR2 FQNEAQ (reference sequence). CDR3 region: CASSLGRDSSYEQYF. CDR3 nucleotide sequence: TGTGCCAGCAGCTTAGGAAGGGACAGCTCCTACGAGCAGTACTTC.

V gene TRBV7-2 combines with J gene TRBJ1-6; 7 bases align to TRBD1. The CDR3 is 14 amino acids. V lost 5 bases and J lost 11; bases outside the gene matches: 9. The germline V gene has CDR1 SGHTA and CDR2 FQGNSA. CDR3 nucleotides: TGTGCCAGCAGCGCCCGGGACAGTTGGGCACCCCTCCACTTT. It translates to CASSARDSWAPLHF. The whole variable domain, filled in from reference TRBV7-2 and TRBJ1-6, reads GAGVSQSPSNKVTEKGKDVELRCDPISGHTALYWYRQSLGQGLEFLIYFQGNSAPDKSGLPSDRFSAERTGGSVSTLTIQRTQQEDSAVYLCASSARDSWAPLHFGNGTRLTVT.

The V and J genes are TRBV4-1 and TRBJ1-5, with 8 bases matching TRBD1. The ends lost 2 bases at V and 1 base at J; junction bases unmatched: 7. In germline, CDR1 is MGHRA, CDR2 YSYEKL. This CDR3 has 17 amino acids. The chain's CDR3 is CASSQLDTGGSNQPQHF. CDR3 coding DNA: TGCGCCAGCAGCCAATTAGACACAGGGGGAAGCAATCAGCCCCAGCATTTT.

The V and J genes are TRBV5-4 and TRBJ2-3; D not certain. The CDR3 loop spans 13 amino acids. V shed 0 bases and J shed 5 bases, with 7 bases lying between them. Germline CDR1 is SGHNT and CDR2 is YYREEE (reference sequence). The CDR3 nucleotides are TGTGCCAGCAGCTTGGACGGCCTAGATACGCAGTATTTT. This gives the protein CASSLDGLDTQYF.

The count of this clone is one. The V and J genes are TRBV9 and TRBJ2-1; D not certain. The germline CDR1 and CDR2 sequences are SGDLS and YYNGEE. The CDR3 has 13 residues. The V gene lost 0 bases and the J gene lost 4 bases, with 5 bases spanning the gap. DNA of the CDR3: TGTGCCAGCAGCGTAGAGTCATACAATGAGCAGTTCTTC. Amino acid sequence: CASSVESYNEQFF.

The gene calls are TRBV4-1 and TRBJ2-7; TRBD2 matches at 8 bases. Per the germline V gene, CDR1 is MGHRA and CDR2 is YSYEKL. V dropped 7 bases and J dropped 0; count of bases not matched to a gene: 5. The CDR3 runs to 14 residues. The CDR3 region is CASKWRGDSYEQYF. CDR3 DNA sequence: TGCGCCAGCAAGTGGCGGGGGGACTCCTACGAGCAGTACTTC.

The rearrangement joins TRBV27 to TRBJ1-1, with D perhaps matching TRBD1 (5 bases). Trimming left V 8 bases short and J 1 base short, with 14 bases between. The CDR3 covers 14 residues. CDR1 and CDR2 (germline): MNHEY, SMNVEV (reference sequence). The DNA of the CDR3 is TGTGCCAGCGCACAGCAGGGCACGAACACTGAAGCTTTCTTT. Residues: CASAQQGTNTEAFF.

This clone was counted only a few times. This chain connects TRBV6-5 to TRBJ2-5; no firm D call. Germline CDR1 MNHEY, CDR2 SVGAGI. V was clipped by 3 bases and J by 7 bases, with 18 bases between them. The CDR3 sequence is 15 residues long. This CDR3 reads CASSYPQVPRRTQYF. As DNA, the CDR3 is TGTGCCAGCAGTTATCCCCAGGTCCCGAGGAGGACCCAGTACTTC.

The V call is TRBV11-2, the J call TRBJ2-7, with 7 bases matching TRBD1. Germline assignment: CDR1 SGHAT and CDR2 FQNNGV. The trim removed 5 bases at V and 3 bases at J, leaving 19 bases unmatched. This CDR3 spans 18 amino acids. In DNA form, the CDR3 reads TGTGCCAGCAGCCCCATACAGACAGGGTCTAAATCCTACTACGAGCAGTACTTC. Its protein is CASSPIQTGSKSYYEQYF.

The chain recombines TRBV11-2 with TRBJ2-7, with 10 nucleotides matching TRBD2. Unmatched junction bases numbered 4, after V lost 1 base and J lost 4 bases. There are 15 residues in the CDR3. Germline assignment: CDR1 SGHAT and CDR2 FQNNGV. The DNA for the CDR3 is TGTGCCAGCAGCTTAGTAGCGGGGGGCTTTTACGAGCAGTACTTC. Amino acids: CASSLVAGGFYEQYF.

This clone has just one count. J is TRBJ1-2 and V is TRBV7-3; D might be TRBD1 (6 bases). The CDR3 is 16 amino acids. CDR1 SGHTA and CDR2 FQGTGA come from the germline V gene. V lost 5 bases and J 1 base, leaving 17 bases between the germline ends. The CDR3 spells CASSGMGGQLNYGYTF. The CDR3 nucleotides read TGTGCCAGCAGCGGAATGGGCGGACAGCTTAACTATGGCTACACCTTC.